The rows below give T cell receptor beta chains drawn from one sample of a study of blood T cell repertoires in COVID-19. TCRdb keeps only in-frame clones here, not all; method: immunoSEQ multiplex PCR. The sample includes roughly 330,000 clones, 87% of them seen just once. The sequenced material came from PBMCs or T cells enriched from blood (not recorded which). The source is a woman between 25 and 40 years old who had recovered from COVID-19. The CDR3 runs from the conserved cysteine through the conserved F or W. D genes are given only for firm matches.

cdr3_aa: CASSYGQGSEKLFF
j_call: TRBJ1-4
d_call: -
v_call: TRBV9

cdr3_aa: CASSPWRGRPHTDTQYF
j_call: TRBJ2-3
d_call: -
v_call: TRBV6-2/TRBV6-3

cdr3_aa: CASSPPPAGNSPLHF
j_call: TRBJ1-6
d_call: -
v_call: TRBV18

cdr3_aa: CASSLDRAREDYGYTF
j_call: TRBJ1-2
d_call: -
v_call: TRBV7-8

cdr3_aa: CAISEGGTYLSSGNTIYF
j_call: TRBJ1-3
d_call: -
v_call: TRBV10-3

cdr3_aa: CASSLGAGSNYGYTF
j_call: TRBJ1-2
d_call: -
v_call: TRBV27

cdr3_aa: CASRGGWTEAFF
j_call: TRBJ1-1
d_call: -
v_call: TRBV3-1/TRBV3-2

cdr3_aa: CSVETFSGNTIYF
j_call: TRBJ1-3
d_call: -
v_call: TRBV29-1

cdr3_aa: CASSLVPGGTGGSPLHF
j_call: TRBJ1-6
d_call: TRBD1
v_call: TRBV5-6

cdr3_aa: CASSWAGDTYEQYF
j_call: TRBJ2-7
d_call: TRBD2
v_call: TRBV5-6

cdr3_aa: CATQPSRSEGQPQHF
j_call: TRBJ1-5
d_call: -
v_call: TRBV28

cdr3_aa: CASSISGTGSYEQYF
j_call: TRBJ2-7
d_call: TRBD1
v_call: TRBV6-2/TRBV6-3

cdr3_aa: CASSQAGTVNQPQHF
j_call: TRBJ1-5
d_call: TRBD1
v_call: TRBV4-2

cdr3_aa: CASSSSLAALSGANVLTF
j_call: TRBJ2-6
d_call: TRBD2
v_call: TRBV7-9

cdr3_aa: CASKRSEKYGYTF
j_call: TRBJ1-2
d_call: -
v_call: TRBV6-5

cdr3_aa: CASSRRGGNQPQHF
j_call: TRBJ1-5
d_call: -
v_call: TRBV28

cdr3_aa: CASSQDTHTGVAFF
j_call: TRBJ1-1
d_call: TRBD1
v_call: TRBV14

cdr3_aa: CASSLDRNTEAFF
j_call: TRBJ1-1
d_call: -
v_call: TRBV11-3

cdr3_aa: CAWADGTGDQPQHF
j_call: TRBJ1-5
d_call: TRBD1
v_call: TRBV30

cdr3_aa: CASSSRPGFADTQYF
j_call: TRBJ2-3
d_call: -
v_call: TRBV4-3

cdr3_aa: CASSEGGAGELFF
j_call: TRBJ2-2
d_call: TRBD2
v_call: TRBV5-4

cdr3_aa: CASSLDWTGTVDPYGYTF
j_call: TRBJ1-2
d_call: TRBD1
v_call: TRBV7-2

cdr3_aa: CASWGVFDTEAFF
j_call: TRBJ1-1
d_call: -
v_call: TRBV12-3/TRBV12-4

cdr3_aa: CASSQQYRGMPDTQYF
j_call: TRBJ2-3
d_call: TRBD1
v_call: TRBV4-3

cdr3_aa: CASSLGGTADGAF
j_call: TRBJ1-2
d_call: TRBD1
v_call: TRBV5-4

cdr3_aa: CASSEYGRVNYEQYF
j_call: TRBJ2-7
d_call: TRBD2
v_call: TRBV7-2

cdr3_aa: CASRLGGARDTQYF
j_call: TRBJ2-3
d_call: -
v_call: TRBV5-5

cdr3_aa: CASSSGQPYEQYF
j_call: TRBJ2-7
d_call: TRBD1
v_call: TRBV12-3/TRBV12-4

cdr3_aa: CASTQQTGGTDTQYF
j_call: TRBJ2-3
d_call: TRBD1
v_call: TRBV19

cdr3_aa: CASSLRQGGNEKLFF
j_call: TRBJ1-4
d_call: TRBD1
v_call: TRBV7-2

cdr3_aa: CASSRWATGELFF
j_call: TRBJ2-2
d_call: -
v_call: TRBV11-2

cdr3_aa: CASSVGVASGYTF
j_call: TRBJ1-2
d_call: -
v_call: TRBV19

cdr3_aa: CASSLPGQGMRTEAFF
j_call: TRBJ1-1
d_call: TRBD1
v_call: TRBV5-4

cdr3_aa: CASTPSEGLWYEAFF
j_call: TRBJ1-1
d_call: -
v_call: TRBV6-5

cdr3_aa: CASSIREFQPQHF
j_call: TRBJ1-5
d_call: -
v_call: TRBV19

cdr3_aa: CASSRGNSVNTEAFF
j_call: TRBJ1-1
d_call: -
v_call: TRBV4-2

cdr3_aa: CASSLGRSAGELFF
j_call: TRBJ2-2
d_call: -
v_call: TRBV7-3

cdr3_aa: CASNPYLDRGKRTEAFF
j_call: TRBJ1-1
d_call: TRBD1
v_call: TRBV28

cdr3_aa: CSAAIAGGSYEQYF
j_call: TRBJ2-7
d_call: TRBD2
v_call: TRBV29-1

cdr3_aa: CASSEAQATTDTQYF
j_call: TRBJ2-3
d_call: -
v_call: TRBV2